These 12 T cell receptor beta chains came from one sample sequenced in a study of T cell repertoires in cytomegalovirus infection. TCRdb ran MiXCR on the reads and lists one entry per CDR3 protein. The table lists under 250,000 distinct CDR3 sequences, approximately 7% of them singletons. Sequenced input: PBMCs. The receptors shown here come from a human donor in good health (CMV status not recorded). Some clones in this sample may be carry-over from other donors' samples.

In its sample, this clonotype was seen a few times. The V gene is TRBV14, the J gene TRBJ2-7; no reliable D call. Trimming took 2 bases from V and 3 from J, leaving 8 bases between them. Germline CDR1 and CDR2: SGHDN and FVKESK. The CDR3 sequence is 13 residues long. The CDR3 nucleotides are TGTGCCAGCAGCCAACTATCCCTCTACGAGCAGTACTTC. It yields the protein CASSQLSLYEQYF.

This clonotype has a count of ten or more. J is TRBJ1-2 and V is TRBV7-8; 9 bases are shared with TRBD1. Trimming took 1 base from V and 4 from J; bases not matched to a gene: 10. Germline values: CDR1 SGHVS, CDR2 FQNEAQ. The CDR3 is 17 amino acids. The CDR3 region has the DNA TGTGCCAGCAGCTTAGGTGCCGGGACAGGGATATCCTATGGCTACACCTTC. It specifies CASSLGAGTGISYGYTF. Supplemented by reference TRBV7-8 and TRBJ1-2, the full variable domain reads GAGVSQSPRYKVAKRGQDVALRCDPISGHVSLFWYQQALGQGPEFLTYFQNEAQLDKSGLPSDRFFAERPEGSVSTLKIQRTQQEDSAVYLCASSLGAGTGISYGYTFGSGTRLTVV.

This sequence joins TRBV3-1 and TRBJ2-5; TRBD2 might be the D (6 bases). Germline assignment: CDR1 LGHDT and CDR2 YNNKEL (reference sequence). The CDR3 runs 15 residues. The V and J ends lost 3 bases and 2 bases respectively, with 13 bases between them. In DNA, the CDR3 is TGTGCCAGCAGCCAGCCCGGGCGGGGACAAGAGACCCAGTACTTC. This sequence encodes CASSQPGRGQETQYF.

This clonotype was recorded many times. J is TRBJ1-1 and V is TRBV19; perhaps TRBD1 as D (6 bases). This CDR3 is built from 14 residues. In germline, CDR1 is LNHDA, CDR2 SQIVND (reference sequence). V lost 7 bases, J lost 1 base, and 13 bases lay in between. CDR3 bases: TGTGCCAGTAATCGACAGGCGCCGAACACTGAAGCTTTCTTT. Its protein product is CASNRQAPNTEAFF.

This clonotype was counted at least ten times. The V gene is TRBV7-2, the J gene TRBJ1-5; D is possibly TRBD1 (5 bases). Trimming left V 3 bases short and J 8 bases short, with 14 bases between. Germline V gives CDR1 SGHTA, CDR2 FQGNSA. The CDR3 totals 14 residues. CDR3 in DNA: TGTGCCAGCAGCTTCGCAGGGAGTGAGGAGCCCCAGCATTTT. Translated: CASSFAGSEEPQHF.

This clonotype turned up a few times. The V gene is TRBV9, the J gene TRBJ1-2; D perhaps matches TRBD1 (5 bases). Germline V gene data show CDR1 as SGDLS and CDR2 as YYNGEE. Trimming took off 2 bases at V and 4 bases at J, with 9 bases between the two ends. This CDR3 has 13 residues. CDR3 nucleotides: TGTGCCAGCAGCGTTCAGGGCTCCTATGGCTACACCTTC. Translation: CASSVQGSYGYTF.

The gene calls are TRBV19 and TRBJ1-6; D not resolved. The CDR3 length is 15 residues. Germline CDR1 LNHDA, CDR2 SQIVND (reference sequence). Trimming stripped 7 bases from V and 6 bases from J, with 16 bases between. CDR3 sequence: CASTSDGLLNSPLHF. CDR3 sequence (DNA): TGTGCCAGTACCTCTGACGGGCTGCTTAATTCACCCCTCCACTTT.

This clonotype was seen ten or more times. The rearrangement uses TRBV12-3 or TRBV12-4 and TRBJ1-1; TRBD1 is a possible D gene (5 bases). The CDR3 is 12 amino acids. The V gene lost 3 bases and the J gene lost 8 bases, with 10 bases spanning the gap. CDR3 sequence reads: CASSFTGGEAFF. The CDR3 bases are TGTGCCAGCAGTTTTACCGGGGGAGAAGCTTTCTTT.

This clonotype turned up a few times. The chain is built from TRBV5-1 and TRBJ2-7; TRBD1 agrees at 7 bases. Per germline, CDR1 SGHRS and CDR2 YFSETQ. This CDR3 has 14 residues. V trimming: 2 bases; J trimming: 4 bases; junction bases outside the gene matches: 6. CDR3 in amino acids: CASSFEQGMYEQYF. As DNA, the CDR3 is TGCGCCAGCAGCTTCGAACAGGGGATGTACGAGCAGTACTTC.

This clonotype was seen at least ten times. The chain employs TRBV7-2 and TRBJ1-1; D not resolved. The CDR3 totals 14 residues. Germline V CDR1 and CDR2: SGHTA, FQGNSA. V lost 1 base, J lost 2 bases, and 8 bases lay in between. DNA for the CDR3: TGTGCCAGCAGCTTAGGGGGATCCAACACTGAAGCTTTCTTT. Translating it yields CASSLGGSNTEAFF.

This clonotype was seen repeatedly, ten times or more. The chain combines TRBV7-2 with TRBJ1-1; 7 bases align to TRBD1. The ends lost 2 bases at V and 5 bases at J; junction bases unmatched: 8. Germline V gives CDR1 SGHTA, CDR2 FQGNSA. This CDR3 has 15 amino acids. In nucleotides, the CDR3 is TGTGCCAGCAGCTTATCGAGGGGGCTAAAGACTGAAGCTTTCTTT. The encoded protein is CASSLSRGLKTEAFF. Based on the CDR3 plus reference TRBV7-2 and TRBJ1-1, the full variable domain is GAGVSQSPSNKVTEKGKDVELRCDPISGHTALYWYRQSLGQGLEFLIYFQGNSAPDKSGLPSDRFSAERTGGSVSTLTIQRTQQEDSAVYLCASSLSRGLKTEAFFGQGTRLTVV.

There are many counts of this clonotype. The rearrangement links TRBV2 to TRBJ2-2; D may be TRBD1 (6 bases). The V end was cut by 11 bases, the J end by 6 bases, with 13 bases between. The CDR3 covers 12 residues. Germline CDR1 reads SNHLY; CDR2 reads FYNNEI. The CDR3 here is CAVRPGAGELFF. CDR3 in DNA: TGTGCCGTCCGACCAGGGGCCGGGGAGCTGTTTTTT.